The entry below describes one TCR beta chain. What it binds is not known. TCRdb redid the calling of the reads with MiXCR, one entry per CDR3 protein. This table holds 650,000 to 900,000 distinct CDR3 sequences, approximately 32% found once. The data belong to a study of T cell repertoires in cytomegalovirus infection. Study details: Used in the study were CMV epitopes, some recently identified and HLA-C-restricted, others well-studied and HLA-B-restricted. An indication of both CMV infection and matching HLA type came from public TCR beta signatures.

Study-wide points: Identification of carriers of CMV plus the relevant HLA was achieved through cumulative public TCR beta family frequency. In two of eight donors, the top clonotype was HLA-C-restricted CMV-specific.

The TCR originated in a human donor in good health (CMV status not recorded). Some clones in this sample may be carry-over from other donors' samples. Specimen: cultured CD8+ T cells from PBMCs, collected from culture after CMV antigen stimulation.

The CDR3 is CASSQDQGSGNTIYF. CDR3 nucleotides: TGCGCCAGCAGCCAAGACCAGGGCTCTGGAAACACCATATATTTT. The chain couples TRBV4-1 to TRBJ1-3, with D possibly TRBD1 on 5 matching bases. The CDR3 runs 15 residues. Germline CDR1 MGHRA, CDR2 YSYEKL. Trimming removed 0 bases from V and 0 bases from J, with 6 bases in between.